The 16 T cell receptor beta chains below all came from one sample that was sequenced in a study of blood T cells in healthy people across ages. A second PCR, run for about 7 to 11 cycles, used a sample-barcoded 5' primer plus a J-beta primer mix. Each CDR3 protein gets one entry after TCRdb re-called the 5' RACE reads with MiXCR. The sample gives 800,000 to 950,000 distinct CDR3 sequences, roughly 34% of which show up once; over 10% is in the top ten. The sample consisted of blood. These receptors were obtained from a man aged 18 to 35 in good health.

The table lists this clonotype with a few counts. This sequence joins TRBV7-2 and TRBJ1-6; possible D gene TRBD1, 6 bases. Between the trimmed V and J ends, which lost 4 bases and 5 bases, there was a span of 12 bases. Per the germline V gene, CDR1 is SGHTA and CDR2 is FQGNSA. The CDR3 is made up of 15 amino acids. This CDR3 reads CASSSRTANNSPLHF. The CDR3 DNA is TGTGCCAGCAGCTCACGGACAGCTAATAATTCACCCCTCCACTTT.

Note on this clonotype: At one end the junction does not follow the germline gene, possibly because of a read error. The gene calls are TRBV10-3 and TRBJ1-2; TRBD1 matches 12 bases. Germline CDR1 ENHRY, CDR2 SYGVKD. The CDR3 covers 15 residues. The CDR3 protein is CAVSGDRGQRYGYTF. The CDR3 bases are TGTGCCGTCAGTGGGGACAGGGGGCAGCGGTATGGCTACACCTTC.

This clonotype was counted at least ten times. CDR3 amino acids: CSARFIDTQYF. CDR3 sequence (DNA): TGCAGTGCTAGATTTATTGATACGCAGTATTTT. The chain couples TRBV20-1 to TRBJ2-3; D not certain. Trimming took 2 bases from V and 6 from J, leaving 6 bases between them. The CDR3 covers 11 residues. Germline CDR1 DFQATT, CDR2 SNEGSKA (reference sequence).

This clonotype was counted at least ten times. The CDR3 sequence: CASSPTGGSTKTQYF. DNA of the CDR3: TGTGCCAGCAGTCCGACAGGGGGATCTACAAAGACCCAGTACTTC. V is TRBV6-2 or TRBV6-3 and J is TRBJ2-5, with 9 nucleotides matching TRBD1. V shed 5 bases and J 6 bases; nucleotides not matched to a gene: 10. Per germline, CDR1 MNHEY and CDR2 SVGEGT. The CDR3 extends over 15 amino acids.

The rearrangement uses TRBV6-5 and TRBJ1-2; unclear D gene. The germline V gene encodes CDR1 MNHEY and CDR2 SVGAGI. This CDR3 spans 15 amino acids. The germline V and J ends were trimmed by 6 bases and 0 bases, with 14 bases remaining between them. The CDR3 loop reads CASSRTLKANYGYTF. CDR3 DNA: TGTGCCAGCAGCAGAACACTAAAAGCTAACTATGGCTACACCTTC.

The chain employs TRBV7-9 and TRBJ2-1; D remains unclear. The DNA end favors TRBJ2-7, so the J call may be wrong. The germline gives CDR1 SEHNR, CDR2 FQNEAQ (reference sequence). The CDR3 is made up of 19 amino acids. As DNA, the CDR3 is TGTGCCAGCAGCTTAACCGTAATAGAGCCGGTTGCGTCCTACAATGAGCAGTACTTC. Translation: CASSLTVIEPVASYNEQYF.

The chain has TRBV5-1 and TRBJ2-5; 10 bases align to TRBD2. The germline V gene encodes CDR1 SGHRS and CDR2 YFSETQ. V lost 1 base to trimming and J lost 11 bases; unmatched junction nucleotides: 17. CDR3 length equals 17 residues. CDR3 coding DNA: TGCGCCAGCAGCTTGATCACTAGCGGGGCCTCCTACAATGAGCAGTACTTC. Amino acids: CASSLITSGASYNEQYF.

The chain combines TRBV20-1 with TRBJ2-3; 8 bases map to TRBD2. Germline V gene data show CDR1 as DFQATT and CDR2 as SNEGSKA (reference sequence). With 4 bases clipped from V and 1 base from J, the junction kept 7 bases outside the gene matches. This CDR3 is built from 15 residues. This CDR3 reads CSAISGAPGTDTQYF. CDR3 sequence (DNA): TGCAGTGCTATTAGCGGGGCGCCAGGCACAGATACGCAGTATTTT.

This clonotype was picked up a small number of times. The genes are TRBV5-6 and TRBJ1-1, with TRBD1 as a possible D gene (5 bases). The V gene lost 1 base and the J gene lost 0 bases, with 16 bases spanning the gap. Per germline, CDR1 SGHDT and CDR2 YYEEEE. This CDR3 spans 17 amino acids. The CDR3 is CASSLLDWRGLNTEAFF. The CDR3 region has the DNA TGTGCCAGCAGCTTGCTCGACTGGAGGGGCCTGAACACTGAAGCTTTCTTT.

This chain connects TRBV7-3 to TRBJ2-2; 9 bases map to TRBD1. The CDR3 consists of 15 residues. Germline V gene lookup returns CDR1 SGHTA and CDR2 FQGTGA. With 5 bases clipped from V and 1 base from J, the junction kept 2 bases outside the gene matches. The CDR3, as DNA: TGTGCCAGCAGCATGACAGGGGGGAACACCGGGGAGCTGTTTTTT. This codes for CASSMTGGNTGELFF.

This clonotype was observed a few times. The chain couples TRBV6-1 to TRBJ1-1; D is ambiguous. From germline, CDR1 is MNHNS and CDR2 SASEGT. The V and J ends lost 5 bases and 1 base respectively, with 14 bases between them. CDR3 size: 15 residues. CDR3 amino acids: CASSLFRGTNTEAFF. In DNA form, the CDR3 reads TGTGCCAGCAGTCTTTTCAGAGGCACGAACACTGAAGCTTTCTTT.

J is TRBJ2-2 and V is TRBV10-3, with 7 bases lining up with TRBD1. The CDR3 runs to 16 residues. The trim removed 3 bases at V and 4 bases at J, leaving 8 bases unmatched. Looked up from germline, CDR1 is ENHRY and CDR2 is SYGVKD. CDR3 nucleotide sequence: TGTGCCATCAGTGACGACACAGGGGTAGTCACCGGGGAGCTGTTTTTT. Translation gives CAISDDTGVVTGELFF.

Concerning this clonotype itself: This may be a read error, as it is one base from a much larger clone. The chain carries TRBV6-5 and TRBJ2-4; weak D call: TRBD2 (6 bases). This CDR3 has 14 amino acids. Germline V gives CDR1 MNHEY, CDR2 SVGAGI. The chain's CDR3 is CVSSYSGAQSIQYF. Here the CDR3 DNA reads TGTGTCAGCAGTTACTCGGGAGCACAGAGCATTCAGTACTTC.

The chain has TRBV9 and TRBJ2-1, with TRBD1 matching over 11 bases. The V and J ends lost 3 bases and 1 base, in that order; junction bases with no gene match: 3. The CDR3 length is 16 residues. Germline V lookup: CDR1 SGDLS, CDR2 YYNGEE. CDR3 in amino acids: CASSEDRGLSYNEQFF. The CDR3, as DNA: TGTGCCAGCAGCGAGGACAGGGGGCTATCCTACAATGAGCAGTTCTTC.

Many counts were recorded for this clonotype. The chain is built from TRBV20-1 and TRBJ1-5; no clear D gene. The ends were cut back, 6 bases at V and 1 base at J, with 13 bases in the middle. The CDR3 spans 14 residues. Germline loops: CDR1 DFQATT, CDR2 SNEGSKA (reference sequence). CDR3 DNA: TGCAGTGCCCCCGGACCGAAAAGCAATCAGCCCCAGCATTTT. This gives the protein CSAPGPKSNQPQHF.

The chain carries TRBV20-1 and TRBJ1-5; unclear D gene. V lost 3 bases and J lost 1, with 22 bases in between. The germline V gene has CDR1 DFQATT and CDR2 SNEGSKA (reference sequence). The CDR3 extends over 18 amino acids. CDR3 loop: CSARGPSGWQVSNQPQHF. The DNA of the CDR3 is TGCAGTGCTAGGGGCCCCTCGGGTTGGCAGGTGAGCAATCAGCCCCAGCATTTT.